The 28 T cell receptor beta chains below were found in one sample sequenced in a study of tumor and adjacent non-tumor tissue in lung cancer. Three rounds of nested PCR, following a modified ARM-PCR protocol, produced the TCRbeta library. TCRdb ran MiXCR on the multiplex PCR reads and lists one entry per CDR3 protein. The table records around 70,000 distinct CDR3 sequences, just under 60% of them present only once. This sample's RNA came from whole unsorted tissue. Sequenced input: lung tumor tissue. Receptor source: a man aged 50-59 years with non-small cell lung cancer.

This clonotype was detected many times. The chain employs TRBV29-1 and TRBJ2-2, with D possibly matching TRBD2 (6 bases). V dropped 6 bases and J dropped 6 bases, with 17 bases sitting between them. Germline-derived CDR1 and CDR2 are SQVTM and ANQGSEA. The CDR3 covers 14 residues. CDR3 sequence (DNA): TGCAGCGTATATACTAGCAAGGGACCCGGGGAGCTGTTTTTT. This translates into CSVYTSKGPGELFF.

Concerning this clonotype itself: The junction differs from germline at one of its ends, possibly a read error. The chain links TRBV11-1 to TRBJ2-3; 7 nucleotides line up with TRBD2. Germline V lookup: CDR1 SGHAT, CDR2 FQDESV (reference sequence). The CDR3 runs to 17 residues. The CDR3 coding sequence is TGTTCCAGCAGCCAAGGGACTAACGGGGGTAACGCAGATACGCAGTATTTT. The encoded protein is CSSSQGTNGGNADTQYF.

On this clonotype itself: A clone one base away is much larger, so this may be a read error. CDR3 sequence reads: CASSATGDYEEYF. CDR3 nucleotides: TGTGCCAGCAGTGCTACAGGTGACTACGAGGAGTACTTC. The V gene is TRBV6-1, the J gene TRBJ2-7; D possibly matches TRBD1 or TRBD2 (5 bases each). This CDR3 comprises 13 residues. Germline V gene data show CDR1 as MNHNS and CDR2 as SASEGT.

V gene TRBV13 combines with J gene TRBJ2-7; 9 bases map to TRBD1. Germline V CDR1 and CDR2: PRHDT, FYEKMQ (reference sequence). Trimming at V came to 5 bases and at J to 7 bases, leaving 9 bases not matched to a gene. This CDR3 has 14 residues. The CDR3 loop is CASSAGQGNYEQYF. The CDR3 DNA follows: TGTGCCAGCAGCGCGGGACAGGGCAATTATGAGCAGTACTTC.

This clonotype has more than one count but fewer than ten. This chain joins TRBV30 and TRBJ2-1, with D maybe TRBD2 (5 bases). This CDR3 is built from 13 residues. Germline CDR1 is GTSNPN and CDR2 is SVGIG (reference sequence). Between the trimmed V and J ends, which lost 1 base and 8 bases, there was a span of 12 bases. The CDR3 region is CAWSAGSFDEQFF. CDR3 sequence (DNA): TGTGCCTGGAGTGCTGGGAGTTTCGATGAGCAGTTCTTC.

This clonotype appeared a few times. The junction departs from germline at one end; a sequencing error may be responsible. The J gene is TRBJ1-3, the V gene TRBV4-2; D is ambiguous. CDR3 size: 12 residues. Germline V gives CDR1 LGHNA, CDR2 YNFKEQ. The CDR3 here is CTSSQDGNAIYF. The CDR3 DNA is TGTACCAGCAGCCAAGATGGAAACGCCATATATTTT.

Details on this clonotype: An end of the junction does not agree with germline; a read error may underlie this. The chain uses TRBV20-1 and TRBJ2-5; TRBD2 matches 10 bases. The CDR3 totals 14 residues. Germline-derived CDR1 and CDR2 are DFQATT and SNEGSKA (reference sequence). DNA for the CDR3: TGCACCCCGAGGGCTAGCGGGGGTCAAGAGACCCATTACTTC. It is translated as CTPRASGGQETHYF.

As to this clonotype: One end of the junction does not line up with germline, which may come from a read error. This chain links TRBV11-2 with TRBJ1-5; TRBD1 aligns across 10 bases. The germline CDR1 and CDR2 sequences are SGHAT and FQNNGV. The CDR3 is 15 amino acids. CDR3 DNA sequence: TGTGTCAGCAGCCTAGAGGACAGGGGGGGTCAGCCCCAGCATTTT. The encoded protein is CVSSLEDRGGQPQHF.

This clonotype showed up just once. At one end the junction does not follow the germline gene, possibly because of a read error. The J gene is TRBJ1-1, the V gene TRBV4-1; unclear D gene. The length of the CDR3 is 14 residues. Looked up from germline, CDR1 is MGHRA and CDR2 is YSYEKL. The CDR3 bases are TGCGCCAGCAACCAAGTATCGTTCACTCGTGAAGCTTTCTTT. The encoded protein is CASNQVSFTREAFF.

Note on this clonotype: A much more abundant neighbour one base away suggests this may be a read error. The chain's CDR3 is CASSYMVDSPLHF. The CDR3, as DNA: TGTGCCAGCAGTTACATGGTCGATTCACCCCTCCACTTT. V usage is TRBV6-5 and J usage is TRBJ1-6, with D hard to call. The CDR3 is 13 residues long. CDR1 is MNHEY and CDR2 is SVGAGI in the germline V gene. V was pared by 2 bases and J by 8 bases, with 7 bases between.

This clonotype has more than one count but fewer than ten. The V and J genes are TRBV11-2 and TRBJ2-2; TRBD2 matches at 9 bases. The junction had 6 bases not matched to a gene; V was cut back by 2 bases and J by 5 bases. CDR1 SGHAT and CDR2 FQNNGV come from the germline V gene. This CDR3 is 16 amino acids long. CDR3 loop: CASSLSGTSKTGELFF. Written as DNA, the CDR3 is TGTGCCAGCAGCTTAAGCGGGACTAGCAAAACCGGGGAGCTGTTTTTT.

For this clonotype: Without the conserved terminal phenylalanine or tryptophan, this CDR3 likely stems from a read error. The CDR3 region has the DNA TGTGTCAGCAGCCCCAGTATCGGGGCTACTGAAGCTTTCCTT. This encodes CVSSPSIGATEAFL. The chain links TRBV11-1 to TRBJ1-1; tentative D call: TRBD1 (5 bases). Looked up from germline, CDR1 is SGHAT and CDR2 is FQDESV (reference sequence). This CDR3 spans 14 amino acids.

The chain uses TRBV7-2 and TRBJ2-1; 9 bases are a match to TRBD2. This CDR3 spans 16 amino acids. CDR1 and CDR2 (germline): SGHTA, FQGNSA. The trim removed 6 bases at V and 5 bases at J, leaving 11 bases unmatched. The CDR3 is CASRSRGGAGNNEQFF. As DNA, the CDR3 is TGTGCCAGCAGAAGTCGCGGGGGGGCAGGGAACAATGAGCAGTTCTTC.

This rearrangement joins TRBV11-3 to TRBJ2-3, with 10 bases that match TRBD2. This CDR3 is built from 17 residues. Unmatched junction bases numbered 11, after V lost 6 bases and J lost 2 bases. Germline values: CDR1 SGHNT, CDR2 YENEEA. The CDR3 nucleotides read TGTGCCAGCAGTTCCGGGACTAGCGTGGACTTCACAGATACGCAGTATTTT. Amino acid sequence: CASSSGTSVDFTDTQYF.

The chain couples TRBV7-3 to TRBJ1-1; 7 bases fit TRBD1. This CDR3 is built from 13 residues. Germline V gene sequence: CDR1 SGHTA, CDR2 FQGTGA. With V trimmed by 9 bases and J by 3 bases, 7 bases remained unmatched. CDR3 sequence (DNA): TGTGCCAGTGCTTACGACAGGGACACTGAAGCTTTCTTT. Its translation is CASAYDRDTEAFF. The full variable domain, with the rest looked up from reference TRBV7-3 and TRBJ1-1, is GAGVSQTPSNKVTEKGKYVELRCDPISGHTALYWYRQSLGQGPEFLIYFQGTGAADDSGLPNDRFFAVRPEGSVSTLKIQRTERGDSAVYLCASAYDRDTEAFFGQGTRLTVV.

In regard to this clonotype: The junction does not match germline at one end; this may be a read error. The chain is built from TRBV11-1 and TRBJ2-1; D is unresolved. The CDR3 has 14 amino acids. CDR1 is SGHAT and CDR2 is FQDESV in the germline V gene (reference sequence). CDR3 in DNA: TGTGCCAGCAGCTTCTCCCATGCATACAATGAGCGGTTCTTC. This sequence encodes CASSFSHAYNERFF.

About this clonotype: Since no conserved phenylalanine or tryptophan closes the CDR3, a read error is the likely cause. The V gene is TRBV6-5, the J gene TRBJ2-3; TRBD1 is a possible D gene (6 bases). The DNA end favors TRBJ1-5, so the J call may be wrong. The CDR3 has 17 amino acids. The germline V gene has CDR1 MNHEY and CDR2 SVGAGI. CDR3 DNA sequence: TGTGCCAGCAGTTACTCGAGTTTTAGGGGGGCCGGGAATACGCAGCATTCT. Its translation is CASSYSSFRGAGNTQHS.

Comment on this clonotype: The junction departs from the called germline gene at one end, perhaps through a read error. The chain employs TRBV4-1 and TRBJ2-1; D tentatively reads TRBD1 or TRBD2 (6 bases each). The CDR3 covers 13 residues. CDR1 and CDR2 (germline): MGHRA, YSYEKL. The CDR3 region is CANSQDGGYEQFF. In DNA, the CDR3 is TGCGCCAACAGCCAAGACGGGGGCTATGAGCAGTTCTTC.

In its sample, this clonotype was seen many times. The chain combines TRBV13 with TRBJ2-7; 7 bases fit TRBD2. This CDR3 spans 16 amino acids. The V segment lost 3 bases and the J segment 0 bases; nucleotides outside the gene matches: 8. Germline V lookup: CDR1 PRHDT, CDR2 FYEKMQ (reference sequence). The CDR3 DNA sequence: TGTGCCAGCAGCTTTGGTAGCGGGTTGCCCTCCTACGAGCAGTACTTC. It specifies CASSFGSGLPSYEQYF.

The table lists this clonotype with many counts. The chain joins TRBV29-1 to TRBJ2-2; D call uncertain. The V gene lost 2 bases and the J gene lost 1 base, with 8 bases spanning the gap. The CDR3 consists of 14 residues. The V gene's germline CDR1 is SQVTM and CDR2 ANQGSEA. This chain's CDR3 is CSVESSLNTGELFF. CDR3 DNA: TGCAGCGTTGAAAGTAGCCTGAACACCGGGGAGCTGTTTTTT.

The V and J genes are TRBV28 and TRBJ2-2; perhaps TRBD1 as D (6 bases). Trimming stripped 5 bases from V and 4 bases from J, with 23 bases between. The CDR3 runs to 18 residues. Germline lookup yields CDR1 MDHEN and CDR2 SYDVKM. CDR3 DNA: TGTGCCAGCAGTGCGGCAAGAGGGACACCTATGGGCACCGGGGAGCTGTTTTTT. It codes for CASSAARGTPMGTGELFF.

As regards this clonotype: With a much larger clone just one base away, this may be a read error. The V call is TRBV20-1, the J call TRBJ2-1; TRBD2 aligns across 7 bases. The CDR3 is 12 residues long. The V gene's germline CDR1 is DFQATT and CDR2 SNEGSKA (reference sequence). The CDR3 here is CNTTSDNNEQFF. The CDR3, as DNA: TGCAATACTACTAGCGACAACAATGAGCAGTTCTTC.

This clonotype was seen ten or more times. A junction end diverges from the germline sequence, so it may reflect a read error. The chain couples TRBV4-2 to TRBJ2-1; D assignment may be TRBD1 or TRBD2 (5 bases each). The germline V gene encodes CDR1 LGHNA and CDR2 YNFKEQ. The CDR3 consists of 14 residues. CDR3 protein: CASNQEEGRNEQFF. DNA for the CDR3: TGTGCCAGCAACCAAGAAGAGGGGCGTAATGAGCAGTTCTTC.

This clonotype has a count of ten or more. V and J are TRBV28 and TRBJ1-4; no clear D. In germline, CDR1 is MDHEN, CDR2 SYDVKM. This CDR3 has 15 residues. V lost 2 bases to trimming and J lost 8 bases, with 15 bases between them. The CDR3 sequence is CASSLGQAGVEKLFF. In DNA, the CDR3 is TGTGCCAGCAGTTTAGGGCAGGCGGGCGTGGAAAAACTGTTTTTT.

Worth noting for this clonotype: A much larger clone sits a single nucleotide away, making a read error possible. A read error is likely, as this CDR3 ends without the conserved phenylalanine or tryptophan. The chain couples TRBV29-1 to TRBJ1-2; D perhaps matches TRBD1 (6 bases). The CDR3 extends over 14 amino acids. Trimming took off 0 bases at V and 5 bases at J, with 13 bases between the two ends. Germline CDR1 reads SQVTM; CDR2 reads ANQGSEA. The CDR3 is CSVEDNTGTYGYTL. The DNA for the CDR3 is TGCAGCGTTGAAGATAATACAGGGACTTATGGCTACACCTTA.

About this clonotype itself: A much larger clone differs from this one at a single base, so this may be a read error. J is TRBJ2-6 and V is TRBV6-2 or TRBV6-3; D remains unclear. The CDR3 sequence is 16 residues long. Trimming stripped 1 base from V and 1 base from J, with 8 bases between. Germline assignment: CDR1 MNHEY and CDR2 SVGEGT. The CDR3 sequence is CASSYYLGSGANVLTF. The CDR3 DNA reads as TGTGCCAGCAGTTACTACCTAGGATCTGGGGCCAACGTCCTGACTTTC.

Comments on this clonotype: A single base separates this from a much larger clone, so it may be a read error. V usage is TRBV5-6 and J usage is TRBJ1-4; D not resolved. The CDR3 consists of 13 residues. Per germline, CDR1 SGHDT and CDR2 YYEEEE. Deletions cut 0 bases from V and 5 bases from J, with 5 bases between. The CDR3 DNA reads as TGTGCCAGCAGCTTGGTTCGGAATGAAAAACTGTTTTTT. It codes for CASSLVRNEKLFF.

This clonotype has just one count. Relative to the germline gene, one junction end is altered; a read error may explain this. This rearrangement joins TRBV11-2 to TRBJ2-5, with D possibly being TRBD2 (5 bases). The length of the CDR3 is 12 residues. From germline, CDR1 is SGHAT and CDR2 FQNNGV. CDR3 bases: TGTACCAGCAGAGGGAATCAAGAGACCCAGTACTTC. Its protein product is CTSRGNQETQYF.